Each of the 8 T cell receptor beta chains below was sequenced from the same sample in a study of breast tumors, draining lymph nodes, adjacent tissues. A single record per CDR3 protein comes from TCRdb applying MiXCR to the multiplex PCR reads. The sample consists of some 120,000 distinct CDR3 sequences, approximately 21% of them appearing once. The lymph nodes were axillary draining lymph nodes from breast cancer patients. The source material was axillary lymph node tissue. Receptor source: a female donor with breast cancer. Some clones in this sample may be carry-over from other donors' samples.

This clonotype was detected ten times or more. V usage is TRBV20-1 and J usage is TRBJ2-7, with D possibly TRBD2 on 6 matching bases. Germline loops: CDR1 DFQATT, CDR2 SNEGSKA (reference sequence). The CDR3 length is 14 residues. V lost 6 bases and J lost 2, with 17 bases in between. The CDR3 loop is CSALGTLRTYEQYF. The CDR3 DNA sequence: TGCAGTGCCCTCGGGACTCTAAGAACCTACGAGCAGTACTTC.

This clonotype was detected ten times or more. The chain uses TRBV13 and TRBJ2-7; possible D gene TRBD1, 5 bases. The CDR3 sequence is 14 residues long. The V end was cut by 1 base, the J end by 0 bases, with 7 bases between. Germline V gives CDR1 PRHDT, CDR2 FYEKMQ (reference sequence). CDR3 protein: CASSLDRNSYEQYF. The CDR3 DNA reads TGTGCCAGCAGCTTAGACAGGAACTCCTACGAGCAGTACTTC.

This clonotype was observed a handful of times. This rearrangement joins TRBV28 to TRBJ2-1; 8 nucleotides line up with TRBD1. Germline V CDR1 and CDR2: MDHEN, SYDVKM. The CDR3 is 15 amino acids. V trimming: 6 bases; J trimming: 2 bases; junction bases outside the gene matches: 6. Here the CDR3 DNA reads TGTGCCAGCAGGACCGGACAGGGACCCTACAATGAGCAGTTCTTC. This translates into CASRTGQGPYNEQFF.

This clonotype was seen once. J is TRBJ2-1 and V is TRBV2; 11 bases match TRBD1. The CDR3 extends over 16 amino acids. The V and J ends lost 7 bases and 2 bases, in that order; junction bases with no gene match: 7. Germline V CDR1 and CDR2: SNHLY, FYNNEI. CDR3 nucleotide sequence: TGTGCCAGCAATCAAGAGGGACAGGGGGCCTACAATGAGCAGTTCTTC. Its translation is CASNQEGQGAYNEQFF. Based on the CDR3 plus reference TRBV2 and TRBJ2-1, the full variable domain is EPEVTQTPSHQVTQMGQEVILRCVPISNHLYFYWYRQILGQKVEFLVSFYNNEISEKSEIFDDQFSVERPDGSNFTLKIRSTKLEDSAMYFCASNQEGQGAYNEQFFGPGTRLTVL.

This clonotype was found many times. V usage is TRBV2 and J usage is TRBJ1-3, with no clear D. V lost 3 bases to trimming and J lost 6 bases, with 12 bases between them. Germline V gene sequence: CDR1 SNHLY, CDR2 FYNNEI. This CDR3 comprises 14 residues. The CDR3 nucleotides read TGTGCCAGCAGTGAGTTGGGTTACGAAAACACCATATATTTT. The encoded protein is CASSELGYENTIYF. Supplemented by reference TRBV2 and TRBJ1-3, the full variable domain reads EPEVTQTPSHQVTQMGQEVILRCVPISNHLYFYWYRQILGQKVEFLVSFYNNEISEKSEIFDDQFSVERPDGSNFTLKIRSTKLEDSAMYFCASSELGYENTIYFGEGSWLTVV.

This clonotype was detected ten times or more. The V call is TRBV30, the J call TRBJ2-2; 7 nucleotides agree with TRBD2. The CDR3 runs 14 residues. The germline V gene encodes CDR1 GTSNPN and CDR2 SVGIG (reference sequence). V was pared by 1 base and J by 7 bases, with 6 bases of the junction left unmatched. The CDR3 spells CAWSGTSLGGELFF. In DNA, the CDR3 is TGTGCCTGGAGTGGGACTAGTTTGGGCGGGGAGCTGTTTTTT.

This clonotype was recorded many times. The chain carries TRBV20-1 and TRBJ1-5, with D maybe TRBD1 (5 bases). V shed 3 bases and J shed 0 bases, with 12 bases lying between them. Germline V gene lookup returns CDR1 DFQATT and CDR2 SNEGSKA (reference sequence). The CDR3 is 15 residues long. CDR3 bases: TGCAGTGCTAGTGGACACGATTCTAGCAATCAGCCCCAGCATTTT. Translating gives CSASGHDSSNQPQHF.

This clonotype came up many times. The V gene is TRBV5-1, the J gene TRBJ2-3; a possible D gene is TRBD2 (5 bases). Germline CDR1 and CDR2: SGHRS and YFSETQ. Trimming cost V 0 bases and J 4 bases, with 9 bases left between them. This CDR3 comprises 14 residues. The CDR3 DNA reads TGCGCCAGCAGCTTGGTTACTAGAGCAGATACGCAGTATTTT. It specifies CASSLVTRADTQYF.